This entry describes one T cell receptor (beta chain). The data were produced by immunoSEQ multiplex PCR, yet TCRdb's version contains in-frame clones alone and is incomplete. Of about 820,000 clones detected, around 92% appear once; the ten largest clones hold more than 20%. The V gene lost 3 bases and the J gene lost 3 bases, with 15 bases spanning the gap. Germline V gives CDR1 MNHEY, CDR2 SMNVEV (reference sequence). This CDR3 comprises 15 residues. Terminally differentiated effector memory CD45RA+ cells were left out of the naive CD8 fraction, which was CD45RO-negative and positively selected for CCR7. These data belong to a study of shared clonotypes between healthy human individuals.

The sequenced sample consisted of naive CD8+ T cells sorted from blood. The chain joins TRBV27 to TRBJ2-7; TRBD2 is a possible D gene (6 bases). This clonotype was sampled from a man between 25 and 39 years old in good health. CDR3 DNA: TGTGCCAGCAGTTTCGGTACGGGGGAAAACTACGAGCAGTACTTC. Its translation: CASSFGTGENYEQYF.